The 14 T cell receptor beta chains below all came from one sample that was sequenced in a study of blood T cell repertoires in COVID-19. Using immunoSEQ multiplex PCR, the repertoire was profiled, and TCRdb retains in-frame clones only, with some absent. The table shows approximately 300,000 clones, with around 90% occurring only once. The sequenced sample consisted of peripheral blood. Receptor source: a man younger than 30 who had recovered from COVID-19.

The gene calls are TRBV6-1 and TRBJ2-7, with 7 nucleotides matching TRBD1. This CDR3 is 13 amino acids long. The germline gives CDR1 MNHNS, CDR2 SASEGT. V lost 3 bases to trimming and J lost 3 bases; unmatched junction nucleotides: 2. CDR3 region: CASSDYRGYEQYF. CDR3 coding DNA: TGTGCCAGCAGTGATTACAGGGGCTACGAGCAGTACTTC.

The genes are TRBV7-9 and TRBJ1-3; 8 bases fit TRBD1. The CDR3 consists of 15 residues. Germline V gene sequence: CDR1 SEHNR, CDR2 FQNEAQ (reference sequence). The junction had 6 bases not matched to a gene; V was cut back by 6 bases and J by 2 bases. The chain's CDR3 is CASSFRGLAGNTIYF. Here the CDR3 DNA reads TGTGCCAGCAGTTTCAGGGGGCTTGCTGGAAACACCATATATTTT.

The rearrangement uses TRBV10-3 and TRBJ1-4; 8 bases agree with TRBD1. After removal of 3 bases from V and 0 bases from J, the junction contained 3 bases not matched to a gene. CDR1 is ENHRY, CDR2 SYGVKD, per germline. There are 16 residues in the CDR3. CDR3 sequence: CAISEGTGATNEKLFF. CDR3 sequence (DNA): TGTGCCATCAGTGAAGGGACAGGAGCAACTAATGAAAAACTGTTTTTT.

V gene TRBV7-6 combines with J gene TRBJ1-1; TRBD1 is a possible D gene (5 bases). Trimming removed 1 base at V and 2 bases at J, with 14 bases between. This CDR3 has 16 residues. CDR1 SGHVS and CDR2 FNYEAQ come from the germline V gene. The CDR3, as DNA: TGTGCCAGCAGCTTAGGGGCGAGGGGACTCAACACTGAAGCTTTCTTT. Amino acid sequence: CASSLGARGLNTEAFF.

This clone was found a few times. This chain connects TRBV7-9 to TRBJ2-7; D remains unclear. V lost 5 bases, J lost 3 bases, and 8 bases lay in between. Germline assignment: CDR1 SEHNR and CDR2 FQNEAQ (reference sequence). This CDR3 is 12 amino acids long. The CDR3 here is CASSSEDYEQYF. CDR3 nucleotides: TGTGCCAGCAGCAGCGAAGACTACGAGCAGTACTTC.

CDR3: CASNGPAYEQYF. CDR3 nucleotide sequence: TGTGCCAGCAATGGCCCAGCCTACGAGCAGTACTTC. V gene TRBV2 combines with J gene TRBJ2-7; D remains unclear. Looked up from germline, CDR1 is SNHLY and CDR2 is FYNNEI. There are 12 residues in the CDR3. V shed 7 bases and J shed 2 bases, with 9 bases lying between them.

This chain uses TRBV11-2 with TRBJ2-7; the D gene is possibly TRBD1 (6 bases). Germline values: CDR1 SGHAT, CDR2 FQNNGV. The V end was cut by 4 bases, the J end by 12 bases, with 13 bases between. This CDR3 has 11 residues. The chain's CDR3 is CASSSHRETYF. The CDR3 DNA follows: TGTGCCAGCAGCTCCCACAGGGAAACGTACTTC.

The chain recombines TRBV9 with TRBJ1-6; D uncertain. V shed 0 bases and J shed 0 bases, with 10 bases lying between them. This CDR3 has 17 residues. Germline CDR1 SGDLS, CDR2 YYNGEE. Here the CDR3 reads CASSVDGEGSYNSPLHF. The CDR3 DNA reads as TGTGCCAGCAGCGTAGACGGGGAGGGCTCCTATAATTCACCCCTCCACTTT. The full variable domain, its missing parts supplied by reference TRBV9 and TRBJ1-6, is DSGVTQTPKHLITATGQRVTLRCSPRSGDLSVYWYQQSLDQGLQFLIQYYNGEERAKGNILERFSAQQFPDLHSELNLSSLELGDSALYFCASSVDGEGSYNSPLHFGNGTRLTVT.

V and J are TRBV7-3 and TRBJ2-2; 9 bases agree with TRBD2. The CDR3 has 16 residues. Germline V gene sequence: CDR1 SGHTA, CDR2 FQGTGA. J gave up 5 bases and V 3 bases, and 7 bases lay outside the gene matches. CDR3 DNA sequence: TGTGCCAGCAGCTTTAGGAGCGGGGGGTTGACCGGGGAGCTGTTTTTT. It specifies CASSFRSGGLTGELFF.

The V and J genes are TRBV9 and TRBJ1-1, with TRBD1 identical over 7 bases. The germline V gene has CDR1 SGDLS and CDR2 YYNGEE. Trimming took 0 bases from V and 0 from J; bases not matched to a gene: 5. This CDR3 region has 16 residues. The DNA of the CDR3 is TGTGCCAGCAGCGTAGAGGGACAGTGGATGAACACTGAAGCTTTCTTT. Translating gives CASSVEGQWMNTEAFF.

The chain employs TRBV12-5 and TRBJ1-5; TRBD1 aligns across 10 bases. The germline gives CDR1 LGHNT, CDR2 FRNRAP. J gave up 2 bases and V 6 bases, and 4 bases lay outside the gene matches. The CDR3 runs 15 residues. This chain's CDR3 is CASGPGTGGNQPQHF. The CDR3 DNA follows: TGTGCTAGTGGACCAGGGACAGGGGGCAATCAGCCCCAGCATTTT.

The V and J genes are TRBV7-9 and TRBJ1-6, with no clear D. The V end was cut by 4 bases, the J end by 7 bases, with 5 bases between. Per germline, CDR1 SEHNR and CDR2 FQNEAQ (reference sequence). CDR3 length: 12 amino acids. The CDR3 loop reads CASSSENSPLHF. CDR3 sequence (DNA): TGTGCCAGCAGCTCAGAAAATTCACCCCTCCACTTT.

This clone came up a few times. CDR3: CASSYFLQGYEQYF. For the CDR3, the DNA is TGTGCCAGCAGTTACTTCCTACAGGGCTACGAGCAGTACTTC. The V gene is TRBV6-5, the J gene TRBJ2-7; D possibly corresponds to TRBD1 (6 bases). The CDR3 length is 14 residues. CDR1 and CDR2 (germline): MNHEY, SVGAGI. Trimming pared 1 base from V and 3 bases from J, leaving 10 bases between.

The chain combines TRBV4-3 with TRBJ2-1, with a tentative D call TRBD1 (5 bases). This CDR3 contains 14 residues. Trimming took off 4 bases at V and 1 base at J, with 8 bases between the two ends. Germline values: CDR1 LGHNA, CDR2 YSLEER. The CDR3 loop is CASSPSGSYNEQFF. CDR3 nucleotides: TGCGCCAGCAGCCCCTCAGGGTCCTACAATGAGCAGTTCTTC.